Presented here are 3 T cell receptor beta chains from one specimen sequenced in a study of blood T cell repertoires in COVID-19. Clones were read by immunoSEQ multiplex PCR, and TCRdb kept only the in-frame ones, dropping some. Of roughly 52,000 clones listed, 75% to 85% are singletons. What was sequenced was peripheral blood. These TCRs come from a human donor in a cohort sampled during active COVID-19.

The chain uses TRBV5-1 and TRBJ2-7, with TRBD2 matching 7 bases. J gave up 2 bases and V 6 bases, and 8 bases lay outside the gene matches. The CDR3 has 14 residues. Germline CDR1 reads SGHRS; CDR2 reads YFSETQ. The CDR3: CASTLGSGTYEQYF. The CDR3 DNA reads TGCGCCAGCACTCTGGGGAGCGGGACCTACGAGCAGTACTTC.

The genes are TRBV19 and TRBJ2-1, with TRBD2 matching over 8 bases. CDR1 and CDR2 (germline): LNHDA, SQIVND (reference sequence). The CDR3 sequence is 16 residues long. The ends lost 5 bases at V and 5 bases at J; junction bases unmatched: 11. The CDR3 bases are TGTGCCAGTAGTTCCCCCCCCAGCGGGAGTCACAATGAGCAGTTCTTC. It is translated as CASSSPPSGSHNEQFF.

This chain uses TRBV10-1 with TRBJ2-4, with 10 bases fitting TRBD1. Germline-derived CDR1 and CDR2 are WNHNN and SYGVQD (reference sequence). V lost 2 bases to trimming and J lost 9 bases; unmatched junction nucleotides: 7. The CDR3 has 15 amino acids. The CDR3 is CASSESRQGAAIQYF. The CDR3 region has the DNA TGCGCCAGCAGTGAGAGTCGACAGGGGGCAGCCATTCAGTACTTC.